This TCR beta chain emerged from a study of OX40 agonist ivuxolimab in advanced cancers. TCRdb's table, derived via immunoSEQ multiplex PCR, lists solely in-frame clones and lacks some. The data contain some 70,000 clones, approximately 81% of them singletons. V lost 8 bases and J 5 bases, leaving 9 bases between the germline ends. The germline V gene has CDR1 MNHNS and CDR2 SASEGT. This CDR3 has 12 residues. The gene calls are TRBV6-1 and TRBJ2-2, with D perhaps being TRBD1 or TRBD2 (6 bases each). The specimen comprised CD4+ or CD8+ T cells sorted from blood, sampled in a trial of the OX40 agonist ivuxolimab. The clonotype originates from an adult with an advanced solid tumor such as melanoma, head and neck, liver or kidney cancer. The CDR3 protein is CASRGRTGELFF. CDR3 coding DNA: TGTGCCAGCCGGGGGCGGACCGGGGAGCTGTTTTTT.